One and the same sample provided the 10 T cell receptor beta chains below, sequenced in a study of shared clonotypes between healthy human individuals. Sequencing used immunoSEQ multiplex PCR; TCRdb keeps in-frame clones, though not all of them. The data contain about 1 million clones, 70% to 80% of them singletons. What was sequenced was memory CD4+ T cells sorted from blood. Subset noted: CD45RA-negative fraction. The receptors come from a man between 18 and 29 years old in good health.

Here the CDR3 reads CASRSSNQPQHF. The DNA of the CDR3 is TGTGCCAGCAGGTCTAGCAATCAGCCCCAGCATTTT. The V gene is TRBV28, the J gene TRBJ1-5, with D hard to call. The ends were cut back, 6 bases at V and 0 bases at J, with 3 bases in the middle. The CDR3 covers 12 residues. Germline V gene lookup returns CDR1 MDHEN and CDR2 SYDVKM.

The chain carries TRBV2 and TRBJ1-1; D remains unclear. The CDR3 is 13 residues long. The V end lost 6 bases, the J end lost 1 base, and 9 bases lay between the germline ends. CDR1 is SNHLY, CDR2 FYNNEI, per germline. CDR3 DNA sequence: TGTGCCAGCAGCCAGGATTGGAACACTGAAGCTTTCTTT. It yields the protein CASSQDWNTEAFF.

V is TRBV7-2 and J is TRBJ1-2; D uncertain. The V gene lost 1 base and the J gene lost 4 bases, with 7 bases spanning the gap. The V gene's germline CDR1 is SGHTA and CDR2 FQGNSA. The CDR3 is made up of 13 amino acids. This chain's CDR3 is CASSLGAAYGYTF. The CDR3 bases are TGTGCCAGCAGCTTAGGCGCAGCCTATGGCTACACCTTC.

This rearrangement joins TRBV5-6 to TRBJ1-3; possible D gene TRBD1, 6 bases. Trimming stripped 2 bases from V and 4 bases from J, with 7 bases between. This CDR3 comprises 13 residues. Germline V CDR1 and CDR2: SGHDT, YYEEEE. CDR3 coding DNA: TGTGCCAGCAGCTTACAGGGCGGAAACACCATATATTTT. Translation: CASSLQGGNTIYF.

V is TRBV27 and J is TRBJ2-4, with 10 bases fitting TRBD2. CDR3 length equals 14 residues. Trimming took 5 bases from V and 12 from J; bases not matched to a gene: 10. Germline values: CDR1 MNHEY, CDR2 SMNVEV (reference sequence). CDR3 amino acids: CASSLQREGAGQYF. Here the CDR3 DNA reads TGTGCCAGCAGTCTCCAGCGGGAGGGCGCGGGTCAGTACTTC.

This clone was seen a single time. The CDR3 DNA reads TGTGCCAGCAGCTTGACCGACGAACTAAGCTCTGGAAACACCATATATTTT. Protein: CASSLTDELSSGNTIYF. The chain links TRBV7-8 to TRBJ1-3; D not resolved. CDR1 is SGHVS, CDR2 FQNEAQ, per germline. This CDR3 has 17 amino acids. V was clipped by 3 bases and J by 0 bases, with 15 bases between them.

In its sample, this clone was seen a few times. The J gene is TRBJ2-3, the V gene TRBV5-4; D uncertain. Germline lookup yields CDR1 SGHNT and CDR2 YYREEE (reference sequence). V shed 0 bases and J shed 6 bases, with 14 bases lying between them. This CDR3 contains 15 residues. The CDR3 DNA follows: TGTGCCAGCAGCTTGGATCCCGCTCCCCGTGATACGCAGTATTTT. The encoded protein is CASSLDPAPRDTQYF.

This clone was counted many times. The chain employs TRBV28 and TRBJ2-3; 9 bases line up with TRBD2. Germline V lookup: CDR1 MDHEN, CDR2 SYDVKM. V was clipped by 4 bases and J by 2 bases; unmatched bases: 7. The CDR3 runs to 16 residues. The CDR3 reads CASSSSGATYTDTQYF. The CDR3, as DNA: TGTGCCAGCAGTTCTAGCGGGGCGACGTACACAGATACGCAGTATTTT.

The chain has TRBV6-5 and TRBJ2-7; 8 nucleotides line up with TRBD1. The CDR3 contains 14 residues. The germline CDR1 and CDR2 sequences are MNHEY and SVGAGI. Trimming cost V 6 bases and J 0 bases; bases outside gene matches: 4. As DNA, the CDR3 is TGTGCCAGCAGGCGGGACAGGTACTCCTACGAGCAGTACTTC. Translated: CASRRDRYSYEQYF.

The chain links TRBV7-2 to TRBJ1-2; unclear D gene. Germline loops: CDR1 SGHTA, CDR2 FQGNSA. The CDR3 consists of 13 residues. Trimming took off 2 bases at V and 8 bases at J, with 12 bases between the two ends. The chain's CDR3 is CASSLWSDGGYTF. CDR3 DNA: TGTGCCAGCAGCTTATGGTCGGACGGAGGCTACACCTTC. The full variable domain, with the rest looked up from reference TRBV7-2 and TRBJ1-2, is GAGVSQSPSNKVTEKGKDVELRCDPISGHTALYWYRQSLGQGLEFLIYFQGNSAPDKSGLPSDRFSAERTGGSVSTLTIQRTQQEDSAVYLCASSLWSDGGYTFGSGTRLTVV.